Included here is one T cell receptor (beta chain) sequence, with context. This entry comes from a study of cytomegalovirus exposure and HLA in healthy donors. Overall study: For the approximately 420 genotyped donors, more than 80% fell within the Caucasian-associated ancestry cluster.

The CDR3 is 15 amino acids. J gave up 2 bases and V 4 bases, and 6 bases lay outside the gene matches. Germline CDR1 reads SGHTS; CDR2 reads YDEGEE. PCR was performed using 60 Vbeta and 13 Jbeta primers. TCRdb's copy holds only in-frame clones and misses some; the assay was immunoSEQ multiplex PCR. The sample records roughly 100,000 clones, approximately 71% being singletons. The sequenced material came from PBMCs. This receptor was identified in a middle-aged man in good health and CMV-seronegative. V usage is TRBV5-8 and J usage is TRBJ2-3; TRBD2 matches at 8 bases. CDR3 residues: CASSPQAGVTDTQYF. The CDR3 DNA follows: TGTGCCAGCAGCCCCCAAGCGGGGGTCACAGATACGCAGTATTTT.